This T cell receptor beta chain was identified during a study of blood T cell repertoires in COVID-19. Background on the study: Samples came from the United States, Italy and Spain, spanning acute and convalescent COVID-19. In each case, the material was cDNA or gDNA derived from T cells, B-cell-depleted T cells, or PBMCs.

Original handling: Reference gene primer amplification gave nucleated cell count estimates. Some clones are missing from TCRdb's copy, which holds only in-frame ones; the method was immunoSEQ multiplex PCR. V and J calls and clone size are those listed in that table; D and trimming were worked out from the DNA. The data contain 45,000 to 65,000 clones, around 81% of them seen just once; the ten biggest clones take up under 8.5%. CDR3 length: 16 amino acids. V was clipped by 0 bases and J by 3 bases; unmatched bases: 2. The germline V gene has CDR1 SGHNT and CDR2 YYREEE (reference sequence). The specimen was peripheral blood. This receptor was taken from a man between 65 and 79 years old with active COVID-19. The chain employs TRBV5-4 and TRBJ1-4; TRBD1 aligns across 10 bases. CDR3 sequence: CASSLGQGASNEKLFF. CDR3 coding DNA: TGTGCCAGCAGCTTGGGACAGGGGGCGTCTAATGAAAAACTGTTTTTT.